Listed below are T cell receptor beta chains from one sample, sequenced in a study of blood T cell repertoires in COVID-19. Using immunoSEQ multiplex PCR, the repertoire was profiled, and TCRdb retains in-frame clones only, with some absent. The sample records roughly 330,000 clones, around four fifths being singletons. Sequencing was done on a sample of peripheral blood. The receptors derive from a woman between 45 and 60 years old with acute or convalescent COVID-19. Each CDR3 is given with its conserved first and last residue. A D gene is named only where the DNA matches it firmly. The size field is filled for only some rows; it gives once, few, many or a size class.

NA	TRBV10-3	NA	17	TRBJ2-3	TGTGCCATCAGGAAAACATTTCAGGCTTCTAGCACAGATACGCAGTATTTT	CAIRKTFQASSTDTQYF
TRBD1	TRBV19	NA	16	TRBJ2-1	TGTGCCAGTAGTTCCCACGTCGGGACAGGGTACAATGAGCAGTTCTTC	CASSSHVGTGYNEQFF
NA	TRBV4-2	NA	15	TRBJ1-5	TGTGCCAGCAGCCAAGAGGTAGGGGAGGGTTGGCCCCAGCATTTT	CASSQEVGEGWPQHF
TRBD1	TRBV28	NA	14	TRBJ2-1	TGTGCCAGCGGGGGGACAGGGGCGGTGAATGAGCAGTTCTTC	CASGGTGAVNEQFF
NA	TRBV6-2/TRBV6-3	NA	13	TRBJ2-3	TGTGCCAGCAGCTTCGACACTAGAGGCACGCAGTATTTT	CASSFDTRGTQYF
NA	TRBV18	NA	13	TRBJ2-7	TGTGCCAGCTCACTAAATGACAGGAGCGAGCAGTACTTC	CASSLNDRSEQYF
NA	TRBV20-1	NA	11	TRBJ1-1	TGCAGTGCTAGATTCAGGACTGAAGCTTTCTTT	CSARFRTEAFF
TRBD2	TRBV18	few	15	TRBJ2-2	TGTGCCAGCGCGGCAAGCGCGGGGGTGACCGGGGAGCTGTTTTTT	CASAASAGVTGELFF
NA	TRBV5-5	NA	12	TRBJ2-7	TGTGCCAGCAGCCCGGACTTGTACGAGCAGTACTTC	CASSPDLYEQYF
NA	TRBV4-1	NA	15	TRBJ1-1	TGCGCCAGCAGCCAAGATAATGAGGCCCATTCGGGAGCTTTCTTT	CASSQDNEAHSGAFF